Shown below are 18 T cell receptor beta chains from a single sample sequenced in a study of T cell changes during pregnancy in multiple sclerosis. Clones were read by immunoSEQ multiplex PCR, and TCRdb kept only the in-frame ones, dropping some. Counted here are roughly 75,000 clones, about 92% occurring once; the ten biggest clones make up approximately 2.8%. Specimen: peripheral blood, collected after pregnancy. Receptors originate from a female donor in good health, enrolled as a control in a pregnancy study.

The V and J genes are TRBV19 and TRBJ1-5; D possibly corresponds to TRBD1 (5 bases). The CDR3 is 14 residues long. Germline V gene sequence: CDR1 LNHDA, CDR2 SQIVND (reference sequence). V was shortened by 5 bases and J by 2 bases, with 10 bases between the two germline ends. The DNA for the CDR3 is TGTGCCAGTAGTTGGGGGAGGGGCAATCAGCCCCAGCATTTT. This encodes CASSWGRGNQPQHF.

This clone has only one observation. The genes are TRBV27 and TRBJ1-2, with a possible D match to TRBD1 (6 bases). Trimming pared 5 bases from V and 7 bases from J, leaving 14 bases between. There are 13 residues in the CDR3. The V gene's germline CDR1 is MNHEY and CDR2 SMNVEV (reference sequence). CDR3 protein: CASSPWGRGGYTF. CDR3 DNA sequence: TGTGCCAGCAGTCCCTGGGGGCGCGGTGGCTACACCTTC.

This clone has at least ten counts. The same CDR3 arises from other DNA sequences in this sample as well. The genes are TRBV9 and TRBJ2-7; a possible D gene is TRBD2 (5 bases). V shed 4 bases and J shed 3 bases, with 8 bases lying between them. Germline V lookup: CDR1 SGDLS, CDR2 YYNGEE. CDR3 length equals 12 residues. In DNA, the CDR3 is TGTGCCAGCAGCCCCGGAGGCTACGAGCAGTACTTC. Its protein is CASSPGGYEQYF. Combining the CDR3 with reference TRBV9 and TRBJ2-7 gives the whole variable domain DSGVTQTPKHLITATGQRVTLRCSPRSGDLSVYWYQQSLDQGLQFLIQYYNGEERAKGNILERFSAQQFPDLHSELNLSSLELGDSALYFCASSPGGYEQYFGPGTRLTVT.

The chain uses TRBV4-1 and TRBJ2-3; D gene unclear. CDR1 MGHRA and CDR2 YSYEKL come from the germline V gene. CDR3 size: 14 residues. V dropped 4 bases and J dropped 4 bases, with 12 bases sitting between them. CDR3 loop: CASSPSRVADTQYF. In DNA form, the CDR3 reads TGCGCCAGCAGCCCCTCCCGGGTCGCAGATACGCAGTATTTT.

V usage is TRBV2 and J usage is TRBJ2-7, with 12 nucleotides matching TRBD1. The germline V gene has CDR1 SNHLY and CDR2 FYNNEI. After removal of 7 bases from V and 7 bases from J, the junction contained 8 bases not matched to a gene. The CDR3 contains 14 residues. CDR3 loop: CASKGQGASGEQYF. The CDR3 region has the DNA TGTGCCAGCAAGGGACAGGGGGCGTCGGGGGAGCAGTACTTC.

The CDR3 DNA follows: TGCAGCGTTTGGGCGACCCAGGGTGGGGAGCTGTTTTTT. Translating gives CSVWATQGGELFF. V usage is TRBV29-1 and J usage is TRBJ2-2; a weak D match, TRBD1 (5 bases). The CDR3 is 13 amino acids. Germline loops: CDR1 SQVTM, CDR2 ANQGSEA. V lost 5 bases and J lost 8, with 15 bases in between.

V and J are TRBV27 and TRBJ1-4; a possible D gene is TRBD1 (5 bases). CDR3 length: 14 amino acids. The V and J ends lost 4 bases and 8 bases respectively, with 14 bases between them. Germline V lookup: CDR1 MNHEY, CDR2 SMNVEV (reference sequence). CDR3: CASSSRGYREKLFF. The CDR3 region has the DNA TGTGCCAGCAGTTCCCGGGGGTATAGGGAAAAACTGTTTTTT.

The chain is built from TRBV7-2 and TRBJ1-2; 7 bases line up with TRBD1. With 4 bases clipped from V and 5 bases from J, the junction kept 10 bases outside the gene matches. Germline V CDR1 and CDR2: SGHTA, FQGNSA. CDR3 length equals 15 residues. The CDR3 spells CASSYTGEKGYGYTF. The CDR3 nucleotides read TGTGCCAGCAGCTACACAGGGGAAAAAGGGTATGGCTACACCTTC.

This clone was observed once. This chain connects TRBV15 to TRBJ2-7; 9 bases align to TRBD1. V trimming: 1 base; J trimming: 2 bases; junction bases outside the gene matches: 6. The CDR3 runs 16 residues. Germline-derived CDR1 and CDR2 are LNHNV and YYDKDF (reference sequence). The CDR3 loop is CATSRGGTGIPYEQYF. CDR3 nucleotides: TGTGCCACCAGCAGAGGGGGGACAGGGATCCCCTACGAGCAGTACTTC. The variable domain in full, with the rest retrieved from reference TRBV15 and TRBJ2-7, is DAMVIQNPRYQVTQFGKPVTLSCSQTLNHNVMYWYQQKSSQAPKLLFHYYDKDFNNEADTPDNFQSRRPNTSFCFLDIRSPGLGDTAMYLCATSRGGTGIPYEQYFGPGTRLTVT.

This chain uses TRBV18 with TRBJ1-5; 8 bases align to TRBD1. The CDR3 is 15 amino acids. J gave up 2 bases and V 5 bases, and 5 bases lay outside the gene matches. Per germline, CDR1 KGHSH and CDR2 LQKENI. The CDR3 is CASSSQGAGNQPQHF. DNA for the CDR3: TGTGCCAGCTCATCCCAGGGGGCGGGCAATCAGCCCCAGCATTTT.

The chain carries TRBV7-9 and TRBJ2-6, with 10 bases aligning to TRBD2. The CDR3 has 18 residues. The V and J ends lost 5 bases and 0 bases, in that order; junction bases with no gene match: 7. In germline, CDR1 is SEHNR, CDR2 FQNEAQ (reference sequence). This CDR3 is CASSTWTSGFSGANVLTF. In DNA form, the CDR3 reads TGTGCCAGCAGCACCTGGACTAGCGGCTTCTCTGGGGCCAACGTCCTGACTTTC.

The chain has TRBV6-4 and TRBJ2-3; the match to TRBD2 covers 12 bases. The CDR3 loop spans 15 amino acids. Germline assignment: CDR1 MRHNA and CDR2 SNTAGT. V dropped 3 bases and J dropped 4; count of bases not matched to a gene: 2. The DNA of the CDR3 is TGTGCCAGCAGTGAGGCTAGCGGGAGGGCAGATACGCAGTATTTT. It codes for CASSEASGRADTQYF.

This rearrangement joins TRBV7-3 to TRBJ2-1; D is uncertain. The V gene lost 5 bases and the J gene lost 2 bases, with 13 bases spanning the gap. Germline assignment: CDR1 SGHTA and CDR2 FQGTGA. The CDR3 consists of 15 residues. The CDR3 DNA reads TGTGCCAGCAGCCCTCACCCCCAGACCTACAATGAGCAGTTCTTC. It specifies CASSPHPQTYNEQFF.

CDR3 amino acids: CASSHLLRDEQFF. The CDR3 DNA is TGCGCCAGCAGCCACCTCCTCAGGGATGAGCAGTTCTTC. The chain carries TRBV4-1 and TRBJ2-1; weak D call: TRBD1 (5 bases). This CDR3 contains 13 residues. The V end lost 3 bases, the J end lost 8 bases, and 11 bases lay between the germline ends. The germline CDR1 and CDR2 sequences are MGHRA and YSYEKL.

The V gene is TRBV2, the J gene TRBJ1-1, with 9 bases lining up with TRBD1. V was clipped by 6 bases and J by 6 bases; unmatched bases: 8. Germline CDR1 SNHLY, CDR2 FYNNEI. This CDR3 is built from 14 residues. CDR3 coding DNA: TGTGCCAGCAGGTCGGACAGGGGACAGGCTGAAGCTTTCTTT. This gives the protein CASRSDRGQAEAFF. The full variable domain, with the rest looked up from reference TRBV2 and TRBJ1-1, is EPEVTQTPSHQVTQMGQEVILRCVPISNHLYFYWYRQILGQKVEFLVSFYNNEISEKSEIFDDQFSVERPDGSNFTLKIRSTKLEDSAMYFCASRSDRGQAEAFFGQGTRLTVV.

The V gene is TRBV18, the J gene TRBJ2-3, with D possibly matching TRBD2 (5 bases). Germline CDR1 and CDR2: KGHSH and LQKENI. The CDR3 spans 14 residues. Trimming removed 2 bases at V and 5 bases at J, with 11 bases between. The CDR3 protein is CASSPKYAGDTQYF. CDR3 in DNA: TGTGCCAGCTCACCAAAATACGCGGGAGATACGCAGTATTTT. Full variable domain (rest looked up from reference TRBV18 and TRBJ2-3): NAGVMQNPRHLVRRRGQEARLRCSPMKGHSHVYWYRQLPEEGLKFMVYLQKENIIDESGMPKERFSAEFPKEGPSILRIQQVVRGDSAAYFCASSPKYAGDTQYFGPGTRLTVL.

The rearrangement links TRBV30 to TRBJ1-2; the D is unclear. Germline-derived CDR1 and CDR2 are GTSNPN and SVGIG (reference sequence). V lost 4 bases and J 2 bases, leaving 11 bases between the germline ends. This CDR3 is 13 amino acids long. CDR3 coding DNA: TGTGCCTGGAACCCGGGCGGGAACTATGGCTACACCTTC. Translating it yields CAWNPGGNYGYTF.

The genes are TRBV28 and TRBJ1-3; D call uncertain. This CDR3 is built from 14 residues. Trimming took 6 bases from V and 2 from J, leaving 11 bases between them. Looked up from germline, CDR1 is MDHEN and CDR2 is SYDVKM. This CDR3 is CASSWGAAGNTIYF. The CDR3 nucleotides are TGTGCCAGCAGCTGGGGAGCGGCTGGAAACACCATATATTTT.